These 31 T cell receptor beta chains were sequenced from one sample in a study of blood T cell repertoires in COVID-19. Sequencing used immunoSEQ multiplex PCR; TCRdb keeps in-frame clones, though not all of them. The sample gives 70,000 to 85,000 clones, about nine tenths of which show up once; 1.5% to 2.5% is in the top ten. Sequences were obtained from peripheral blood. All receptors derive from a woman aged 60-70 years with acute or convalescent COVID-19.

The genes are TRBV6-6 and TRBJ2-7; 7 positions match TRBD1. This CDR3 spans 14 amino acids. Per germline, CDR1 MNHNY and CDR2 SVGAGI (reference sequence). J lost 2 bases, V lost 2 bases, and 3 bases had no gene match. CDR3 nucleotide sequence: TGTGCCAGCAGTTACGGCCAGGGGGCCTACGAGCAGTACTTC. Translating it yields CASSYGQGAYEQYF.

The chain employs TRBV2 and TRBJ1-1; 8 nucleotides align to TRBD1. Trimming cost V 9 bases and J 4 bases; bases outside gene matches: 10. Germline V gene sequence: CDR1 SNHLY, CDR2 FYNNEI. This CDR3 has 14 amino acids. The CDR3 DNA sequence: TGTGCCAGGGGTGGTCCTACAGGGGGCACTGAAGCTTTCTTT. Its translation: CARGGPTGGTEAFF.

The chain carries TRBV28 and TRBJ1-4; no clear D. This CDR3 has 11 residues. From germline, CDR1 is MDHEN and CDR2 SYDVKM. The V gene lost 10 bases and the J gene lost 6 bases, with 9 bases spanning the gap. The CDR3, as DNA: TGTGCCACGACTGTCTATGAAAAACTGTTTTTT. Residues: CATTVYEKLFF.

CDR3 in DNA: TGTGCCAGCAGCTTAATTGGGACAGGGGGAGAGACCCAGTACTTC. This codes for CASSLIGTGGETQYF. The J gene is TRBJ2-5, the V gene TRBV7-3; 11 bases are a match to TRBD1. Germline CDR1 SGHTA, CDR2 FQGTGA. The V and J ends lost 1 base and 4 bases, in that order; junction bases with no gene match: 2. This CDR3 is built from 15 residues.

The rearrangement links TRBV3-1 (or the pseudogene TRBV3-2) to TRBJ2-7; no clear D. Deletions cut 0 bases from V and 1 base from J, with 7 bases between. Germline V gene data show CDR1 as LGHDT and CDR2 as YNNKEL (reference sequence). This CDR3 has 14 residues. The chain's CDR3 is CASSQDLVSYEQYF. The CDR3 region has the DNA TGTGCCAGCAGCCAAGATCTAGTTTCCTACGAGCAGTACTTC.

The chain uses TRBV30 and TRBJ2-2; 8 bases are a match to TRBD1. This CDR3 has 15 amino acids. CDR1 and CDR2 from the germline V gene are GTSNPN and SVGIG (reference sequence). V lost 2 bases to trimming and J lost 4 bases; unmatched junction nucleotides: 6. The CDR3 region has the DNA TGTGCCTGGAGTAAGGACAGGGTTGGCACCGGGGAGCTGTTTTTT. It encodes CAWSKDRVGTGELFF. The variable domain in full, completed from reference TRBV30 and TRBJ2-2, reads SQTIHQWPATLVQPVGSPLSLECTVEGTSNPNLYWYRQAAGRGLQLLFYSVGIGQISSEVPQNLSASRPQDRQFILSSKKLLLSDSGFYLCAWSKDRVGTGELFFGEGSRLTVL.

The rearrangement uses TRBV11-1 and TRBJ2-7, with 10 bases lining up with TRBD2. V trimming: 2 bases; J trimming: 3 bases; junction bases outside the gene matches: 4. CDR1 and CDR2 (germline): SGHAT, FQDESV (reference sequence). This CDR3 is 15 amino acids long. CDR3 sequence (DNA): TGTGCCAGCAGCTTAAGCACTAGCGGGAACTACGAGCAGTACTTC. Amino acid sequence: CASSLSTSGNYEQYF.

CDR3 amino acids: CASSLDRGGDTIYF. Here the CDR3 DNA reads TGTGCCAGCAGCTTGGACCGCGGGGGGGACACCATATATTTT. The chain links TRBV7-9 to TRBJ1-3; a possible D gene is TRBD1 (5 bases). This CDR3 has 14 amino acids. Trimming took off 3 bases at V and 8 bases at J, with 14 bases between the two ends. Germline CDR1 is SEHNR and CDR2 is FQNEAQ (reference sequence).

V usage is TRBV27 and J usage is TRBJ2-3; TRBD1 might be the D (6 bases). The germline V and J ends were trimmed by 0 bases and 5 bases, with 12 bases remaining between them. The CDR3 extends over 15 amino acids. Germline CDR1 reads MNHEY; CDR2 reads SMNVEV (reference sequence). The CDR3 loop reads CASSLSLGRGDTQYF. CDR3 in DNA: TGTGCCAGCAGTTTATCGCTGGGCAGGGGAGATACGCAGTATTTT.

The V call is TRBV28, the J call TRBJ1-2; the match to TRBD1 covers 9 bases. Losses at the gene ends were 8 bases for V and 0 bases for J; bases not matched to a gene: 1. Germline V gives CDR1 MDHEN, CDR2 SYDVKM. This CDR3 is built from 13 residues. The CDR3 protein is CASRDRANYGYTF. The CDR3 DNA reads TGTGCCAGCCGGGACAGGGCTAACTATGGCTACACCTTC.

The rearrangement links TRBV7-3 to TRBJ2-6, with D unclear. V was pared by 1 base and J by 0 bases, with 7 bases between. The germline V gene encodes CDR1 SGHTA and CDR2 FQGTGA. CDR3 length: 16 amino acids. The CDR3 is CASSLSEVSGANVLTF. The CDR3 DNA follows: TGTGCCAGCAGCTTAAGTGAGGTCTCTGGGGCCAACGTCCTGACTTTC.

V usage is TRBV6-5 and J usage is TRBJ2-5, with D perhaps TRBD2 (5 bases). V was shortened by 2 bases and J by 5 bases, with 15 bases between the two germline ends. The CDR3 sequence is 15 residues long. Germline V CDR1 and CDR2: MNHEY, SVGAGI. CDR3 in DNA: TGTGCCAGCAGTTACAACAGTCACCCGGGGGAGACCCAGTACTTC. This sequence encodes CASSYNSHPGETQYF.

This clone was counted a single time. The J gene is TRBJ2-3, the V gene TRBV7-9; possible D gene TRBD2, 6 bases. The CDR3 runs 13 residues. Per the germline V gene, CDR1 is SEHNR and CDR2 is FQNEAQ (reference sequence). V was pared by 10 bases and J by 2 bases, with 13 bases between. The CDR3: CATDRDSTDTQYF. CDR3 nucleotide sequence: TGTGCCACCGACCGGGACTCCACAGATACGCAGTATTTT.

This clone occurred a few times. The rearrangement uses TRBV6-5 and TRBJ2-7; TRBD2 matches at 12 bases. CDR3 length equals 16 residues. CDR1 is MNHEY and CDR2 is SVGAGI in the germline V gene. The ends lost 0 bases at V and 2 bases at J; junction bases unmatched: 2. DNA for the CDR3: TGTGCCAGCAGTTACTCTGGACTAGCGGGGACCTACGAGCAGTACTTC. This translates into CASSYSGLAGTYEQYF.

There are a few counts of this clone. The chain carries TRBV2 and TRBJ2-2; a weak D match, TRBD1 (6 bases). Looked up from germline, CDR1 is SNHLY and CDR2 is FYNNEI. CDR3 length: 17 residues. The V end was cut by 6 bases, the J end by 1 base, with 18 bases between. The CDR3 loop is CASSTPPGTLNTGELFF. CDR3 bases: TGTGCCAGCAGCACACCCCCCGGGACATTGAACACCGGGGAGCTGTTTTTT.

This rearrangement joins TRBV12-3 or TRBV12-4 to TRBJ2-3; D is undetermined. V shed 6 bases and J shed 6 bases, with 13 bases lying between them. The CDR3 totals 13 residues. The CDR3 sequence: CASSSSKRDTQYF. The CDR3 DNA sequence: TGTGCCAGCAGCTCAAGTAAGAGGGATACGCAGTATTTT.

The J gene is TRBJ2-1, the V gene TRBV11-2, with D tentatively TRBD1 (5 bases). Trimming cost V 4 bases and J 5 bases, with 12 bases left between them. This CDR3 is 14 amino acids long. The germline gives CDR1 SGHAT, CDR2 FQNNGV. DNA for the CDR3: TGTGCCAGCAGCTCCCCCCAGGGCCACAATGAGCAGTTCTTC. Translating gives CASSSPQGHNEQFF.

This clone was counted a few times. This rearrangement joins TRBV28 to TRBJ1-2; TRBD1 matches at 7 bases. The V segment lost 4 bases and the J segment 8 bases; nucleotides outside the gene matches: 10. This CDR3 has 14 amino acids. Germline CDR1 MDHEN, CDR2 SYDVKM. This CDR3 reads CASSSPWDSQGYTF. The CDR3 DNA reads as TGTGCCAGCAGTTCACCTTGGGACAGCCAGGGCTACACCTTC.

This chain uses TRBV19 with TRBJ2-7, with 7 bases aligning to TRBD1. The CDR3 length is 20 residues. The trim removed 5 bases at V and 0 bases at J, leaving 22 bases unmatched. CDR1 LNHDA and CDR2 SQIVND come from the germline V gene (reference sequence). CDR3 nucleotide sequence: TGTGCCAGTAGTCTTCGACTCTTTGGGACAGATGTTCCGAGCTCCTACGAGCAGTACTTC. As protein: CASSLRLFGTDVPSSYEQYF.

This clone came up a few times. The genes are TRBV3-1 (or the pseudogene TRBV3-2) and TRBJ2-2; D gene uncertain. The V end was cut by 4 bases, the J end by 2 bases, with 11 bases between. The CDR3 extends over 15 amino acids. Germline values: CDR1 LGHDT, CDR2 YNNKEL (reference sequence). CDR3 in DNA: TGTGCCAGCAGCCCCAGAGGCTATAACACCGGGGAGCTGTTTTTT. Amino acids: CASSPRGYNTGELFF.

The V call is TRBV28, the J call TRBJ1-4; 7 nucleotides match TRBD1. The J segment lost 10 bases and the V segment lost 6 bases, leaving 17 bases of the junction unmatched. Germline loops: CDR1 MDHEN, CDR2 SYDVKM. The CDR3 is 16 amino acids. Here the CDR3 DNA reads TGTGCCAGCAGCAATTATCCAAAGGGGGCGCCCCCAAAACTGTTTTTT. Its translation is CASSNYPKGAPPKLFF.

The V call is TRBV7-9, the J call TRBJ2-3, with TRBD2 identical over 7 bases. The germline CDR1 and CDR2 sequences are SEHNR and FQNEAQ (reference sequence). V was clipped by 10 bases and J by 1 base; unmatched bases: 8. There are 14 residues in the CDR3. The CDR3 reads CAIKRGEGTDTQYF. CDR3 in DNA: TGTGCCATCAAGCGGGGTGAAGGCACAGATACGCAGTATTTT.

The J gene is TRBJ2-3, the V gene TRBV11-3, with TRBD2 matching over 9 bases. Trimming took 5 bases from V and 4 from J; bases not matched to a gene: 7. CDR3 length: 15 amino acids. Germline assignment: CDR1 SGHNT and CDR2 YENEEA. The CDR3 DNA is TGTGCCAGCAGCCAAAGGTCTAGCGGGGCAGATACGCAGTATTTT. This gives the protein CASSQRSSGADTQYF.

This sequence joins TRBV6-2 or TRBV6-3 and TRBJ2-1, with 11 bases lining up with TRBD2. With V trimmed by 2 bases and J by 1 base, 13 bases remained unmatched. This CDR3 spans 20 amino acids. The V gene's germline CDR1 is MNHEY and CDR2 SVGEGT. Here the CDR3 reads CASSYTLFSGRAESYNEQFF. DNA for the CDR3: TGTGCCAGCAGTTACACGCTTTTTAGCGGGAGGGCCGAGTCCTACAATGAGCAGTTCTTC.

The chain is built from TRBV29-1 and TRBJ2-7; D is perhaps TRBD1 (6 bases). From germline, CDR1 is SQVTM and CDR2 ANQGSEA. The V and J ends lost 3 bases and 0 bases respectively, with 9 bases between them. The CDR3 sequence is 13 residues long. The CDR3 DNA follows: TGCAGCGTTGAGACGGACAGCTCCTACGAGCAGTACTTC. Its translation: CSVETDSSYEQYF.

CDR3 region: CASSYRGPLTEAFF. The CDR3 DNA reads TGTGCCAGCAGTTACAGGGGGCCTTTGACTGAAGCTTTCTTT. The chain links TRBV6-2 or TRBV6-3 to TRBJ1-1; TRBD1 matches 7 bases. Germline V gene lookup returns CDR1 MNHEY and CDR2 SVGEGT. The length of the CDR3 is 14 residues. Trimming removed 2 bases from V and 5 bases from J; junction bases left unmatched: 5.

This chain connects TRBV19 to TRBJ1-5, with a possible D match to TRBD1 (6 bases). V lost 4 bases and J lost 3, with 13 bases in between. This CDR3 is built from 15 residues. Germline lookup yields CDR1 LNHDA and CDR2 SQIVND (reference sequence). The CDR3 DNA is TGTGCCAGTAGTACCTCGACAGGAAACAATCAGCCCCAGCATTTT. It codes for CASSTSTGNNQPQHF.

This clone was found many times. The J gene is TRBJ1-5, the V gene TRBV5-5, with 8 nucleotides matching TRBD1. This CDR3 has 16 amino acids. Losses at the gene ends were 0 bases for V and 5 bases for J; bases not matched to a gene: 7. CDR1 is SGHKS, CDR2 YYEKEE, per germline (reference sequence). The CDR3 coding sequence is TGTGCCAGCAGCTTGGCGGGACAGGTCTCTTATCAGCCCCAGCATTTT. The encoded protein is CASSLAGQVSYQPQHF.

The CDR3 DNA reads TGCAGCGTGGAGACGGACACGACCTACGAGCAGTACTTC. This sequence encodes CSVETDTTYEQYF. The chain employs TRBV29-1 and TRBJ2-7, with D possibly TRBD1 on 5 matching bases. The CDR3 has 13 residues. V was trimmed by 6 bases and J by 2 bases, leaving 14 bases between them. CDR1 SQVTM and CDR2 ANQGSEA come from the germline V gene.

The chain combines TRBV18 with TRBJ2-7; 10 nucleotides line up with TRBD1. The germline gives CDR1 KGHSH, CDR2 LQKENI. V lost 2 bases, J lost 2 bases, and 6 bases stayed unmatched. The CDR3 consists of 16 residues. CDR3 amino acids: CASSPRSGQGTYEQYF. CDR3 DNA sequence: TGTGCCAGCTCACCAAGATCGGGACAGGGGACCTACGAGCAGTACTTC.

The rearrangement links TRBV19 to TRBJ2-3; 7 bases are shared with TRBD2. The CDR3 has 15 residues. Losses at the gene ends were 3 bases for V and 0 bases for J; bases not matched to a gene: 3. Germline loops: CDR1 LNHDA, CDR2 SQIVND (reference sequence). This CDR3 is CASSIAGVSTDTQYF. The DNA of the CDR3 is TGTGCCAGTAGTATTGCGGGAGTGAGCACAGATACGCAGTATTTT.